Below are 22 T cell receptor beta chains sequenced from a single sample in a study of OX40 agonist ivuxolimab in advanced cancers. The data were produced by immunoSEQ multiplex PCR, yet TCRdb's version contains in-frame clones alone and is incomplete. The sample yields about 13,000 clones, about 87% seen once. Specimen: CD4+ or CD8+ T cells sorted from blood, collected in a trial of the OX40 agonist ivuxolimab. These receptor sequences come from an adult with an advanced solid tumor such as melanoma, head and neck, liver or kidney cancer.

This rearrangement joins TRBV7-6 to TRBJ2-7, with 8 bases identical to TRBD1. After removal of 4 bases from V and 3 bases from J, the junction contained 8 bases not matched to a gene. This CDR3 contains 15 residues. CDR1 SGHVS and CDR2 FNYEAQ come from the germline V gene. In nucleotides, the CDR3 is TGTGCCAGCAGCTCTCGCGGGACAGGTATCTACGAGCAGTACTTC. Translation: CASSSRGTGIYEQYF.

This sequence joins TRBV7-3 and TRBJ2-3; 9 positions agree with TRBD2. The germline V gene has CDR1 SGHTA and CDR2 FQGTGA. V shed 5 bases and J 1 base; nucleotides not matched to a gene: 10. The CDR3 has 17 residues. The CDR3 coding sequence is TGTGCCAGCAGCCCCCCCGGGGCGGGAGGGGGCACAGATACGCAGTATTTT. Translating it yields CASSPPGAGGGTDTQYF.

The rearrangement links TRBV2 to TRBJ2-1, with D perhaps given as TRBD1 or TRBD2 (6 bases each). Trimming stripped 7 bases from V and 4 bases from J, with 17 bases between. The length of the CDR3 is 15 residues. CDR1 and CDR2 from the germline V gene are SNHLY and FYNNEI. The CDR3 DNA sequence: TGTGCCAGCAAGGAGACGGGGGCCGCTTACAATGAGCAGTTCTTC. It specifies CASKETGAAYNEQFF.

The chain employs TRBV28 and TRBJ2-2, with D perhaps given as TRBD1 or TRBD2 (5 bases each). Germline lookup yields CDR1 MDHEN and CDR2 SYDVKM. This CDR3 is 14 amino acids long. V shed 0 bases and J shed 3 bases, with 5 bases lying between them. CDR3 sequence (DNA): TGTGCCAGCAGTTTATGGGGGGACACCGGGGAGCTGTTTTTT. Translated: CASSLWGDTGELFF.

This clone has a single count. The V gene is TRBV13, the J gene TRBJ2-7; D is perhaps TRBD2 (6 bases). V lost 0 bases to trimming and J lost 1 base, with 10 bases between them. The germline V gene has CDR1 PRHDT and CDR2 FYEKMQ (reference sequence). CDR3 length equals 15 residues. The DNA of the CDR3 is TGTGCCAGCAGCTTAGGCCTCGGGGGATCCTACGAGCAGTACTTC. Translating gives CASSLGLGGSYEQYF.

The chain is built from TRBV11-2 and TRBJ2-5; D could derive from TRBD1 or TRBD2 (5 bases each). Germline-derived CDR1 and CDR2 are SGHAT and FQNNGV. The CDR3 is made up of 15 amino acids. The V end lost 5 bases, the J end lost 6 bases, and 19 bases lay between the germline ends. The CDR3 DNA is TGTGCCAGCAGCCTAGTGACGGACTTGGGGCAGACCCAGTACTTC. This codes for CASSLVTDLGQTQYF.

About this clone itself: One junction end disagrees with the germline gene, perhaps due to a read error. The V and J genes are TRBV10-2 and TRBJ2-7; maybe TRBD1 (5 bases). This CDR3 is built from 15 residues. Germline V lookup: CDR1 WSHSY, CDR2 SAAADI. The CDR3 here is CTSSEWQGLSYEQYF. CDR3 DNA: TGCACCAGCAGTGAGTGGCAGGGCCTATCCTACGAGCAGTACTTC.

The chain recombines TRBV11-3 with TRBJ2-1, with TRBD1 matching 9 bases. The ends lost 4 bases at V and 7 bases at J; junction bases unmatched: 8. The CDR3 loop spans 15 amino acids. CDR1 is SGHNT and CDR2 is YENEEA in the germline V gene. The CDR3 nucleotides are TGTGCCAGCAGCTATACAGGGGGCGTTTGGAATGAGCAGTTCTTC. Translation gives CASSYTGGVWNEQFF.

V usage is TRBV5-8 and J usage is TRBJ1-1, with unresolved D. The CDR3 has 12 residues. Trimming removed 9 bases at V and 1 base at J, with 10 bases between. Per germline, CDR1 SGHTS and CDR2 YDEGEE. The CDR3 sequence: CATLPWNTEAFF. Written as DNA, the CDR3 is TGTGCCACCCTGCCGTGGAACACTGAAGCTTTCTTT.

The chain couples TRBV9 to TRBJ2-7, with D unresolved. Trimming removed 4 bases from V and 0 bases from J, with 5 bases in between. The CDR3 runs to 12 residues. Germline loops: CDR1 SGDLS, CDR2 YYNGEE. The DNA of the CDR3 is TGTGCCAGCAGCCAAAACTCCTACGAGCAGTACTTC. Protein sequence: CASSQNSYEQYF.

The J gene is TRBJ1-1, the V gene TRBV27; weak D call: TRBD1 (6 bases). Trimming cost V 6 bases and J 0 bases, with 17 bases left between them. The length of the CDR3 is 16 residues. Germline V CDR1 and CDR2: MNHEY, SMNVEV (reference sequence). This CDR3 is CASSQGQLLMNTEAFF. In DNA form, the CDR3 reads TGTGCCAGCAGCCAGGGACAACTTTTAATGAACACTGAAGCTTTCTTT.

DNA of the CDR3: TGTGCCAGCAGCTTAGCGCTTGACCAAAAGAATGAAAAACTGTTTTTT. It specifies CASSLALDQKNEKLFF. The chain joins TRBV7-9 to TRBJ1-4; no clear D. The CDR3 covers 16 residues. V lost 0 bases to trimming and J lost 5 bases, with 13 bases between them. From germline, CDR1 is SEHNR and CDR2 FQNEAQ (reference sequence).

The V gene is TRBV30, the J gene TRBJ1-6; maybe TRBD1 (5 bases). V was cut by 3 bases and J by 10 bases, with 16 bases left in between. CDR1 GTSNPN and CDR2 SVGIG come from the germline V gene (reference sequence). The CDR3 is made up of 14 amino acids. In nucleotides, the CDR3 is TGTGCCTGGAGCTTTGACAGCTCGTGGTCACCCCTCCACTTT. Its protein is CAWSFDSSWSPLHF.

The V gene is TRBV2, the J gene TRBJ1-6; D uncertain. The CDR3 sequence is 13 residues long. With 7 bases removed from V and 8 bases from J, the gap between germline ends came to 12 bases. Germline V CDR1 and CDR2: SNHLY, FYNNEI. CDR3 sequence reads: CASIPGLDSPLHF. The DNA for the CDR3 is TGTGCCAGCATCCCGGGCCTCGATTCACCCCTCCACTTT.

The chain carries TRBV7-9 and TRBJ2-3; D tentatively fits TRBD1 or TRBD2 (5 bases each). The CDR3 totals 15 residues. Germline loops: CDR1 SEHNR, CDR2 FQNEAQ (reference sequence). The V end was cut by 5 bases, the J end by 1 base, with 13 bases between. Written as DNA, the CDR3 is TGTGCCAGCAGCAATACCGGGACGGGCACAGATACGCAGTATTTT. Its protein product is CASSNTGTGTDTQYF.

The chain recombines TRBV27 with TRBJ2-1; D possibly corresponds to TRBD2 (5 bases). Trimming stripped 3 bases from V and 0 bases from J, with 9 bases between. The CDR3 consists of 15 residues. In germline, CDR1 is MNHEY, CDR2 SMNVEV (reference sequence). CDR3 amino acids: CASSFGGPSYNEQFF. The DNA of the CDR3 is TGTGCCAGCAGTTTTGGCGGGCCCTCCTACAATGAGCAGTTCTTC.

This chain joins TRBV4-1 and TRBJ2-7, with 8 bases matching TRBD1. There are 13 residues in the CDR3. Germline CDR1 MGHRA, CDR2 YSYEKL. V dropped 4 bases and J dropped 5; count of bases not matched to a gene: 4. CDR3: CASSRWTGNEQYF. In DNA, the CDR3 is TGCGCCAGCAGCCGATGGACAGGGAACGAGCAGTACTTC.

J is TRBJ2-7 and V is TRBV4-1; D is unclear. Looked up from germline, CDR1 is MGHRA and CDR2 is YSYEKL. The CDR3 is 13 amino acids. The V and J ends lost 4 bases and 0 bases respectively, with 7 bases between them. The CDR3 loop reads CASSRLDSYEQYF. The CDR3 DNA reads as TGCGCCAGCAGCCGACTCGACTCCTACGAGCAGTACTTC.

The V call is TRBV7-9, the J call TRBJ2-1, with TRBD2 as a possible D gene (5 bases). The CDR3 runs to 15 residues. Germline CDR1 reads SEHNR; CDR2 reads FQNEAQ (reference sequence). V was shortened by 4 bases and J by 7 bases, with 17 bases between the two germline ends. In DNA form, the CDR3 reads TGTGCCAGCAGCTCCGGGATCTCAGCTGGGAATGAGCAGTTCTTC. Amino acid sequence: CASSSGISAGNEQFF.

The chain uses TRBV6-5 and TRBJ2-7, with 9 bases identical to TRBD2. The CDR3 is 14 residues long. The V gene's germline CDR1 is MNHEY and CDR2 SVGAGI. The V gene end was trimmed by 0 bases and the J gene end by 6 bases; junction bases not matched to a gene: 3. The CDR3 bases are TGTGCCAGCAGTTACTCTCTAGCGGGGACCGAGCAGTACTTC. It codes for CASSYSLAGTEQYF.

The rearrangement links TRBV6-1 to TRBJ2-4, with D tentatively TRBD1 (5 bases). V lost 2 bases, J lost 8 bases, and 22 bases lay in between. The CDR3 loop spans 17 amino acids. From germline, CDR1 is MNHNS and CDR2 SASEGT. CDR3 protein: CASSEYIQVDVRYIQYF. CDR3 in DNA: TGTGCCAGCAGTGAATATATACAGGTTGATGTGCGGTACATTCAGTACTTC.

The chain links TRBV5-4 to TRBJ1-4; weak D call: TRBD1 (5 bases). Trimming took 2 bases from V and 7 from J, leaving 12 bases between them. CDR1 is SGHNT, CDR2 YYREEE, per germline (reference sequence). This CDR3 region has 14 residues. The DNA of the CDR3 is TGTGCCAGCAGCTTTCGAGGGGCTGGTGAAAAACTGTTTTTT. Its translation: CASSFRGAGEKLFF.